This T cell receptor (beta chain) was sequenced in a study of cytomegalovirus exposure and HLA in healthy donors. Study at large: The Caucasian-associated ancestry cluster contained 81% of the approximately 390 genotyped donors. Study observations and caveats: Follow-up analysis found HLA locus-dependent TCR association rates, highest for DRB1 and lowest for HLA-C.

V gave up 3 bases and J gave up 12 bases; unmatched junction bases: 13. There are 14 residues in the CDR3. CDR1 and CDR2 (germline): KGHSH, LQKENI. Note on this clone: Its antigen is unidentified.

Researchers ran the PCR with 60 Vbeta and 13 Jbeta primers. TCRdb's table, derived via immunoSEQ multiplex PCR, lists solely in-frame clones and lacks some. Of 81,000 or so clones listed, under 80% are singletons. The rearrangement joins TRBV18 to TRBJ1-1; 7 bases fit TRBD1. Material for sequencing was PBMCs. The TCR comes from a man between 60 and 70 years old in good health and CMV-seronegative. The chain's CDR3 is CASSPERDSRPTFF. The CDR3 nucleotides read TGTGCCAGCTCACCCGAACGGGACAGTAGACCGACTTTCTTT.